The clone carrying this TCR beta chain was seen a few times. The sample comes from a study of human T cells and chemical hapten exposure. Via MiXCR, TCRdb re-called the RACE reads, giving one row per CDR3 protein. This table has 110,000 or so distinct CDR3 sequences, under 35% appearing once. CDR1 and CDR2 (germline): SGHRS, YFSETQ. The CDR3 runs to 15 residues. Trimming removed 5 bases at V and 2 bases at J, with 13 bases between. Time point here: patch test 3, about 24 weeks after DPC sensitization. This sample's treatment: therapeutic diphenylcyclopropenone sensitization with weekly scalp DPC. The sequences come from whole blood, collected in connection with sensitization to the hapten diphenylcyclopropenone (DPC). This rearrangement joins TRBV5-1 to TRBJ2-2; no clear D gene. This sequence originates from a man in his forties with alopecia areata. Some clones in this sample may be carry-over from other donors' samples. In DNA, the CDR3 is TGCGCCAGCAGTGGTTTGGCACGAAACACCGGGGAGCTGTTTTTT. This sequence encodes CASSGLARNTGELFF.